These 19 T cell receptor beta chains came from one sample sequenced in a study of cytomegalovirus exposure and HLA in healthy donors. With 60 Vbeta and 13 Jbeta primers, the PCR was carried out. TCRdb's table, derived via immunoSEQ multiplex PCR, lists solely in-frame clones and lacks some. Found here are around 100,000 clones, about four fifths of them singletons; the top ten hold around 2.3%. Sequencing was done on a sample of PBMCs. The receptors derive from a man in his late teens or twenties in good health and CMV-seronegative.

This clone showed up just a few times. The chain links TRBV11-2 to TRBJ1-2; D is undetermined. This CDR3 has 14 residues. V lost 1 base, J lost 6 bases, and 12 bases lay in between. Per the germline V gene, CDR1 is SGHAT and CDR2 is FQNNGV. The CDR3 sequence is CASSLAVPYDGYTF. The CDR3 DNA sequence: TGTGCCAGCAGCTTAGCAGTCCCATATGATGGCTACACCTTC.

This sequence joins TRBV7-9 and TRBJ2-7; 7 bases line up with TRBD1. The germline V gene has CDR1 SEHNR and CDR2 FQNEAQ (reference sequence). The CDR3 runs to 15 residues. Trimming took 5 bases from V and 6 from J; bases not matched to a gene: 13. The CDR3 sequence: CASSRSDRSRSEQYF. In DNA, the CDR3 is TGTGCCAGCAGCCGATCGGACAGGTCCAGATCCGAGCAGTACTTC.

This chain uses TRBV6-1 with TRBJ2-7; 7 bases align to TRBD1. The CDR3 length is 15 residues. The germline gives CDR1 MNHNS, CDR2 SASEGT. Losses at the gene ends were 5 bases for V and 4 bases for J; bases not matched to a gene: 11. CDR3 protein: CASSFTGVAAYEQYF. The CDR3, as DNA: TGTGCCAGCAGTTTTACAGGGGTTGCGGCTTACGAGCAGTACTTC.

J is TRBJ1-5 and V is TRBV5-4; TRBD1 matches at 7 bases. Unmatched junction bases numbered 8, after V lost 4 bases and J lost 7 bases. Germline V gene lookup returns CDR1 SGHNT and CDR2 YYREEE (reference sequence). The CDR3 sequence is 14 residues long. CDR3 region: CASSHRRQGQPQHF. The DNA for the CDR3 is TGTGCCAGCAGCCACCGCCGACAGGGACAGCCCCAGCATTTT.

The chain employs TRBV6-5 and TRBJ2-1, with 8 bases identical to TRBD2. V dropped 3 bases and J dropped 8; count of bases not matched to a gene: 9. This CDR3 has 15 residues. Germline V gene lookup returns CDR1 MNHEY and CDR2 SVGAGI. The CDR3 loop is CASSYTSGSMDEQFF. CDR3 sequence (DNA): TGTGCCAGCAGTTATACCAGCGGGAGTATGGATGAGCAGTTCTTC.

This chain uses TRBV6-1 with TRBJ1-1, with D tentatively TRBD1 (6 bases). Trimming shortened V by 7 bases and J by 4 bases, and 19 bases separated the two germline ends. This CDR3 spans 15 amino acids. Looked up from germline, CDR1 is MNHNS and CDR2 is SASEGT. CDR3 residues: CASKDGQPYSTEAFF. The CDR3, as DNA: TGTGCCAGCAAAGATGGACAGCCCTACAGCACTGAAGCTTTCTTT.

This clone was seen only once. The chain recombines TRBV10-1 with TRBJ2-7; 8 nucleotides line up with TRBD1. Germline CDR1 reads WNHNN; CDR2 reads SYGVQD (reference sequence). V lost 3 bases to trimming and J lost 5 bases; unmatched junction nucleotides: 9. This CDR3 is built from 15 residues. The CDR3 bases are TGCGCCAGCAGTGACTCAGGGGGCGAGACCCACGAGCAGTACTTC. Protein: CASSDSGGETHEQYF.

This sequence joins TRBV7-2 and TRBJ2-7; perhaps TRBD2 as D (5 bases). V lost 5 bases and J lost 3, with 17 bases in between. The length of the CDR3 is 15 residues. CDR1 and CDR2 (germline): SGHTA, FQGNSA. The CDR3 bases are TGTGCCAGCAGCCGTAACCGGGGAAAGAACTACGAGCAGTACTTC. This encodes CASSRNRGKNYEQYF.

This clone showed up just once. V and J are TRBV5-4 and TRBJ2-5, with 7 nucleotides matching TRBD2. Germline CDR1 and CDR2: SGHNT and YYREEE (reference sequence). After removal of 5 bases from V and 1 base from J, the junction contained 5 bases not matched to a gene. The CDR3 runs to 14 residues. CDR3 nucleotide sequence: TGTGCCAGCAGTCGAGCTAGCGGCCAAGAGACCCAGTACTTC. The encoded protein is CASSRASGQETQYF.

This clone was observed a few times. This chain links TRBV6-1 with TRBJ1-4; no reliable D call. The V end was cut by 6 bases, the J end by 10 bases, with 6 bases between. The CDR3 covers 10 residues. From germline, CDR1 is MNHNS and CDR2 SASEGT. In DNA form, the CDR3 reads TGTGCCAGCAGGGAGGGAAAACTGTTTTTT. This gives the protein CASREGKLFF.

The table lists this clone with a few counts. V gene TRBV6-5 combines with J gene TRBJ1-6; D perhaps matches TRBD1 (5 bases). The V gene lost 0 bases and the J gene lost 12 bases, with 15 bases spanning the gap. The V gene's germline CDR1 is MNHEY and CDR2 SVGAGI. The CDR3 has 15 amino acids. Here the CDR3 DNA reads TGTGCCAGCAGTTACTCCATCGGGACTTCAAAACCCCTCCACTTT. Encoded protein: CASSYSIGTSKPLHF.

This chain joins TRBV6-5 and TRBJ1-2; D might be TRBD1 (5 bases). The CDR3 runs to 14 residues. Germline assignment: CDR1 MNHEY and CDR2 SVGAGI. The ends were cut back, 6 bases at V and 0 bases at J, with 11 bases in the middle. CDR3 bases: TGTGCCAGCAGACGAGACAGAGCTAACTATGGCTACACCTTC. It translates to CASRRDRANYGYTF.

The V and J genes are TRBV5-6 and TRBJ2-5; D unclear. Germline lookup yields CDR1 SGHDT and CDR2 YYEEEE. The CDR3 is made up of 12 amino acids. V was shortened by 3 bases and J by 5 bases, with 8 bases between the two germline ends. The CDR3 nucleotides read TGTGCCAGCAGCTGGAGTACGGAGACCCAGTACTTC. Translating gives CASSWSTETQYF. The whole variable domain, filled in from reference TRBV5-6 and TRBJ2-5, reads DAGVTQSPTHLIKTRGQQVTLRCSPKSGHDTVSWYQQALGQGPQFIFQYYEEEERQRGNFPDRFSGHQFPNYSSELNVNALLLGDSALYLCASSWSTETQYFGPGTRLLVL.

The chain links TRBV7-8 to TRBJ2-7; tentative D call: TRBD1 (6 bases). Trimming removed 0 bases at V and 0 bases at J, with 18 bases between. The CDR3 is 18 residues long. Germline V gene lookup returns CDR1 SGHVS and CDR2 FQNEAQ. The CDR3 DNA reads as TGTGCCAGCAGCTTAGCTGCCTCAGCCGGGACACTCTCCTACGAGCAGTACTTC. Translating it yields CASSLAASAGTLSYEQYF.

The chain couples TRBV9 to TRBJ1-5; unclear D gene. The CDR3 extends over 15 amino acids. V was shortened by 2 bases and J by 3 bases, with 12 bases between the two germline ends. The V gene's germline CDR1 is SGDLS and CDR2 YYNGEE. In nucleotides, the CDR3 is TGTGCCAGCAGCGTGACTGACGGCTACAATCAGCCCCAGCATTTT. This translates into CASSVTDGYNQPQHF.

The rearrangement links TRBV2 to TRBJ2-7; TRBD1 aligns across 8 bases. Germline V gene lookup returns CDR1 SNHLY and CDR2 FYNNEI. The CDR3 runs 13 residues. J lost 10 bases, V lost 5 bases, and 10 bases had no gene match. CDR3 region: CASSLVIGQGQYF. The CDR3 DNA sequence: TGTGCCAGCAGTCTCGTTATAGGACAGGGCCAGTACTTC.

The gene calls are TRBV7-2 and TRBJ2-5, with no clear D. TRBJ2-7 explains the end of the DNA better; the J call may be wrong. CDR3 length: 13 amino acids. Germline CDR1 and CDR2: SGHTA and FQGNSA. This CDR3 is CASSPRLAYEQYF. CDR3 DNA: TGTGCCAGCAGCCCGCGGCTGGCCTACGAGCAGTACTTC.

The chain links TRBV14 to TRBJ2-1, with TRBD2 identical over 7 bases. This CDR3 contains 16 residues. The V gene's germline CDR1 is SGHDN and CDR2 FVKESK. The V gene end was trimmed by 4 bases and the J gene end by 0 bases; junction bases not matched to a gene: 6. CDR3 in amino acids: CASSRRTSASYNEQFF. The CDR3 nucleotides are TGTGCCAGCAGCCGCCGAACTAGCGCCTCCTACAATGAGCAGTTCTTC.

The CDR3 nucleotides read TGCAGCGTTTTCCTATATGGACAGGGGGGTCTCAGCACAGATACGCAGTATTTT. Translating it yields CSVFLYGQGGLSTDTQYF. This rearrangement joins TRBV29-1 to TRBJ2-3; 10 bases fit TRBD1. The CDR3 runs to 18 residues. CDR1 SQVTM and CDR2 ANQGSEA come from the germline V gene. With 5 bases clipped from V and 0 bases from J, the junction kept 14 bases outside the gene matches.